Listed below are T cell receptor beta chains from one sample, sequenced in a study of blood T cell repertoires in COVID-19. Produced via immunoSEQ multiplex PCR; TCRdb's table is partial and in-frame only. The table has about 280,000 clones, roughly 88% seen once; the top ten hold 9% to 9.5%. Sequenced input: peripheral blood. The receptors derive from a man between 18 and 29 years old with active or convalescent COVID-19. Each CDR3 is given with its conserved first and last residue. The D gene is left open where the match is weak. Clone size is shown for a subset of rows, as once, few, many or a class of expanded clone.

>TRBV5-6|-|-|TRBJ2-5
CASSLGTGPQTQYF
TGTGCCAGCAGCTTGGGTACAGGGCCCCAAACCCAGTACTTC
>TRBV25-1|once|TRBD1|TRBJ1-3
CASSPTGGSGNTIYF
TGTGCCAGCAGTCCCACAGGGGGCTCTGGAAACACCATATATTTT
>TRBV3-1/TRBV3-2|once|TRBD1|TRBJ1-1
CASSQVFGQGDEAFF
TGTGCCAGCAGCCAAGTATTTGGACAGGGGGATGAAGCTTTCTTT
>TRBV7-3|-|-|TRBJ2-7
CASSLDRAYEQYF
TGTGCCAGCAGCTTGGACAGAGCCTACGAGCAGTACTTC
>TRBV27|-|TRBD1|TRBJ1-2
CASSPAPQTGMSYYGYTF
TGTGCCAGCAGTCCCGCTCCCCAGACAGGGATGTCGTACTATGGCTACACCTTC
>TRBV2|once|-|TRBJ1-3
CASSEGISGNTIYF
TGTGCCAGCAGTGAGGGCATCTCTGGAAACACCATATATTTT
>TRBV24-1|-|-|TRBJ2-3
CATGDSTDTQYF
TGTGCCACCGGAGATAGCACAGATACGCAGTATTTT
>TRBV2|-|TRBD2|TRBJ2-1
CASENRGVRGEQFF
TGTGCCAGCGAGAACCGGGGGGTGCGTGGTGAGCAGTTCTTC
>TRBV10-3|-|-|TRBJ1-2
CAISEAGSNYGYTF
TGTGCCATCAGTGAGGCAGGGTCGAACTATGGCTACACCTTC
>TRBV18|-|-|TRBJ1-5
CASSPKGNPEYSNQPQHF
TGTGCCAGCTCACCTAAAGGCAATCCGGAGTATAGCAATCAGCCCCAGCATTTT
>TRBV10-3|-|-|TRBJ1-2
CAIRLQGLGYTF
TGTGCCATCAGATTACAGGGTCTCGGCTACACCTTC